These 27 T cell receptor beta chains share one sample of origin, sequenced in a study of T cell changes during pregnancy in multiple sclerosis. Assay: immunoSEQ multiplex PCR; the TCRdb copy retains only in-frame clones and omits some. The sample includes 88,000 or so clones, around 92% of them seen just once. Sequencing used peripheral blood, obtained before pregnancy. Every receptor here comes from a female donor with multiple sclerosis, enrolled in a pregnancy study.

The V call is TRBV11-2, the J call TRBJ2-5, with 11 bases fitting TRBD2. The CDR3 has 15 amino acids. Germline CDR1 reads SGHAT; CDR2 reads FQNNGV. Trimming cost V 2 bases and J 7 bases; bases outside gene matches: 6. The CDR3: CASSLLAGGSGTQYF. DNA of the CDR3: TGTGCCAGCAGCTTACTAGCGGGAGGAAGTGGGACCCAGTACTTC.

The V and J genes are TRBV18 and TRBJ1-2; TRBD1 agrees at 8 bases. Germline V lookup: CDR1 KGHSH, CDR2 LQKENI. The V and J ends lost 0 bases and 8 bases, in that order; junction bases with no gene match: 5. The CDR3 has 14 amino acids. The CDR3 nucleotides are TGTGCCAGCTCACCACCGTCAGGGGGCGGAGGCTACACCTTC. Its translation: CASSPPSGGGGYTF.

V and J are TRBV11-2 and TRBJ2-7; D is undetermined. The V gene's germline CDR1 is SGHAT and CDR2 FQNNGV. This CDR3 has 14 residues. Trimming removed 5 bases at V and 2 bases at J, with 13 bases between. CDR3 amino acids: CASSLRQVPYEQYF. The DNA for the CDR3 is TGTGCCAGCAGCCTAAGACAAGTACCCTACGAGCAGTACTTC.

The chain links TRBV2 to TRBJ2-7; TRBD2 agrees at 8 bases. This CDR3 is 16 amino acids long. Germline V lookup: CDR1 SNHLY, CDR2 FYNNEI. The V and J ends lost 2 bases and 2 bases, in that order; junction bases with no gene match: 8. CDR3 region: CASSEWGLAGAYEQYF. The DNA for the CDR3 is TGTGCCAGCAGTGAATGGGGGCTAGCGGGCGCCTACGAGCAGTACTTC.

The CDR3 DNA reads TGTGCCAGCAGCTTAGGTGAACTGCGACTAGCGGGAGTGGCAGATACGCAGTATTTT. Its translation is CASSLGELRLAGVADTQYF. The chain carries TRBV5-6 and TRBJ2-3, with TRBD2 matching over 12 bases. Unmatched junction bases numbered 14, after V lost 2 bases and J lost 4 bases. Germline lookup yields CDR1 SGHDT and CDR2 YYEEEE. The CDR3 loop spans 19 amino acids.

The table lists this clone with a few counts. The chain couples TRBV2 to TRBJ2-7; 12 nucleotides match TRBD2. V shed 2 bases, J shed 5 bases, and the junction held 7 bases outside the gene matches. The germline CDR1 and CDR2 sequences are SNHLY and FYNNEI. This CDR3 region has 16 residues. This CDR3 reads CASSESLAGGSNEQYF. The CDR3 nucleotides read TGTGCCAGCAGTGAATCCCTAGCGGGAGGGTCAAACGAGCAGTACTTC.

The V call is TRBV7-9, the J call TRBJ2-7, with D unclear. The V gene lost 7 bases and the J gene lost 9 bases, with 13 bases spanning the gap. CDR1 SEHNR and CDR2 FQNEAQ come from the germline V gene (reference sequence). The CDR3 contains 11 residues. CDR3: CASTEPSGQYF. The DNA of the CDR3 is TGTGCCAGCACCGAACCGTCCGGGCAGTACTTC.

V usage is TRBV6-6 and J usage is TRBJ1-1; D is possibly TRBD1 (6 bases). The CDR3 has 13 amino acids. V shed 4 bases and J shed 1 base, with 7 bases lying between them. CDR1 is MNHNY, CDR2 SVGAGI, per germline (reference sequence). CDR3 loop: CASSSTGNTEAFF. In DNA form, the CDR3 reads TGTGCCAGCAGTTCGACAGGGAACACTGAAGCTTTCTTT.

V usage is TRBV25-1 and J usage is TRBJ2-7; 10 bases line up with TRBD1. With V trimmed by 3 bases and J by 2 bases, 4 bases remained unmatched. Germline loops: CDR1 MGHDK, CDR2 SYGVNS. There are 15 residues in the CDR3. The CDR3 DNA is TGTGCCAGCAGTGATGGGACAGGGGTTACCTACGAGCAGTACTTC. This encodes CASSDGTGVTYEQYF.

CDR3 sequence: CASSQGTGGLSGANVLTF. The CDR3, as DNA: TGTGCCAGCAGCCAAGGTACAGGTGGCCTCTCTGGGGCCAACGTCCTGACTTTC. The V and J genes are TRBV4-2 and TRBJ2-6; D might be TRBD1 (5 bases). V lost 1 base to trimming and J lost 0 bases, with 13 bases between them. The CDR3 runs 18 residues. Per the germline V gene, CDR1 is LGHNA and CDR2 is YNFKEQ.

This clone was found once. This sequence joins TRBV5-1 and TRBJ2-4, with 11 bases lining up with TRBD1. The V gene end was trimmed by 0 bases and the J gene end by 6 bases; junction bases not matched to a gene: 2. The CDR3 length is 15 residues. In germline, CDR1 is SGHRS, CDR2 YFSETQ. DNA of the CDR3: TGCGCCAGCAGCTTGGGGGGACAGGGGGGAAACATTCAGTACTTC. Protein product: CASSLGGQGGNIQYF.

The chain recombines TRBV7-3 with TRBJ2-3; tentative D call: TRBD2 (5 bases). Trimming pared 0 bases from V and 5 bases from J, leaving 12 bases between. Germline CDR1 and CDR2: SGHTA and FQGTGA. CDR3 size: 15 residues. The CDR3 DNA follows: TGTGCCAGCAGCTTAACCTCTAGGAGGATAGATACGCAGTATTTT. Translated, it gives CASSLTSRRIDTQYF.

The chain uses TRBV2 and TRBJ1-5; no reliable D call. Germline V lookup: CDR1 SNHLY, CDR2 FYNNEI. V was trimmed by 2 bases and J by 4 bases, leaving 3 bases between them. The CDR3 has 12 residues. The CDR3 here is CASSESNQPQHF. DNA for the CDR3: TGTGCCAGCAGTGAATCTAATCAGCCCCAGCATTTT.

This sequence joins TRBV19 and TRBJ1-1, with a possible D match to TRBD1 (5 bases). The CDR3 is made up of 14 amino acids. The V and J ends lost 5 bases and 1 base respectively, with 11 bases between them. Germline values: CDR1 LNHDA, CDR2 SQIVND (reference sequence). As DNA, the CDR3 is TGTGCCAGTAGTTCCACAGGTAGGAACACTGAAGCTTTCTTT. Translated, it gives CASSSTGRNTEAFF.

The chain combines TRBV28 with TRBJ2-7; TRBD2 might be the D (5 bases). The ends were cut back, 6 bases at V and 4 bases at J, with 10 bases in the middle. Germline CDR1 MDHEN, CDR2 SYDVKM. CDR3 length: 12 residues. The CDR3 spells CASRSGSYEQYF. For the CDR3, the DNA is TGTGCCAGCAGGTCGGGGAGTTACGAGCAGTACTTC.

The chain employs TRBV27 and TRBJ2-7, with TRBD2 as a possible D gene (6 bases). Deletions cut 5 bases from V and 3 bases from J, with 8 bases between. The germline V gene has CDR1 MNHEY and CDR2 SMNVEV (reference sequence). This CDR3 is 12 amino acids long. As DNA, the CDR3 is TGTGCCAGCAGTAATAGCGGCTACGAGCAGTACTTC. Its translation: CASSNSGYEQYF.

The chain recombines TRBV28 with TRBJ2-3; a possible D gene is TRBD2 (5 bases). The germline V gene encodes CDR1 MDHEN and CDR2 SYDVKM. This CDR3 is built from 15 residues. V was clipped by 4 bases and J by 8 bases, with 19 bases between them. The CDR3 spells CASSSYGISSGTQYF. As DNA, the CDR3 is TGTGCCAGCAGTTCATACGGGATAAGTTCGGGTACGCAGTATTTT.

The V call is TRBV2, the J call TRBJ1-2; D perhaps matches TRBD1 (5 bases). Trimming cost V 6 bases and J 6 bases, with 14 bases left between them. The CDR3 spans 13 residues. Germline lookup yields CDR1 SNHLY and CDR2 FYNNEI. CDR3 bases: TGTGCCAGCAGGAGACAGACCCCCCATGGCTACACCTTC. Protein product: CASRRQTPHGYTF.

The gene calls are TRBV19 and TRBJ2-6; unclear D gene. Germline CDR1 and CDR2: LNHDA and SQIVND (reference sequence). Trimming took off 6 bases at V and 4 bases at J, with 13 bases between the two ends. CDR3 length: 15 amino acids. The CDR3 bases are TGTGCCAGTAGGGCACCGGGTGGAGGGGCCAACGTCCTGACTTTC. It yields the protein CASRAPGGGANVLTF.

V usage is TRBV6-6 and J usage is TRBJ2-2; D is uncertain. This CDR3 comprises 16 residues. Trimming removed 1 base from V and 4 bases from J, with 13 bases in between. From germline, CDR1 is MNHNY and CDR2 SVGAGI (reference sequence). The chain's CDR3 is CASSYLGIRGTGELFF. DNA of the CDR3: TGTGCCAGCAGTTACTTGGGTATACGAGGCACCGGGGAGCTGTTTTTT.

This chain joins TRBV10-3 and TRBJ2-1, with TRBD2 matching 9 bases. This CDR3 spans 17 amino acids. Trimming removed 0 bases from V and 1 base from J; junction bases left unmatched: 4. The germline CDR1 and CDR2 sequences are ENHRY and SYGVKD. The CDR3 bases are TGTGCCATCAGTGAGTCGGGCAGCGGGAGGTCCTACAATGAGCAGTTCTTC. Protein: CAISESGSGRSYNEQFF.

Here the CDR3 reads CASWVTGSGELFF. The CDR3 nucleotides are TGTGCCAGCTGGGTGACAGGGAGCGGGGAGCTGTTTTTT. V gene TRBV6-5 combines with J gene TRBJ2-2; 7 bases match TRBD1. The ends lost 8 bases at V and 7 bases at J; junction bases unmatched: 7. Per the germline V gene, CDR1 is MNHEY and CDR2 is SVGAGI. This CDR3 is built from 13 residues.

V is TRBV11-2 and J is TRBJ2-6; D is unresolved. The germline V gene encodes CDR1 SGHAT and CDR2 FQNNGV. The CDR3 has 15 residues. V lost 4 bases and J 0 bases, leaving 7 bases between the germline ends. CDR3: CASSSTASGANVLTF. The CDR3 bases are TGTGCCAGCAGCTCCACAGCCTCTGGGGCCAACGTCCTGACTTTC.

The chain couples TRBV5-4 to TRBJ2-2; tentatively, D is TRBD1 (5 bases). The germline V gene encodes CDR1 SGHNT and CDR2 YYREEE (reference sequence). This CDR3 is 17 amino acids long. V was trimmed by 4 bases and J by 1 base, leaving 17 bases between them. CDR3 in DNA: TGTGCCAGCAGCGCCGATGGGGCAGGGCGGAACACCGGGGAGCTGTTTTTT. This codes for CASSADGAGRNTGELFF.

The V gene is TRBV19, the J gene TRBJ2-7; 9 bases fit TRBD1. Trimming took 6 bases from V and 5 from J; bases not matched to a gene: 5. CDR1 LNHDA and CDR2 SQIVND come from the germline V gene (reference sequence). CDR3 length equals 13 residues. The CDR3 spells CASRRQGVHEQYF. For the CDR3, the DNA is TGTGCCAGTAGGAGACAGGGGGTTCACGAGCAGTACTTC.

The chain uses TRBV2 and TRBJ1-1; weak D call: TRBD1 (5 bases). Looked up from germline, CDR1 is SNHLY and CDR2 is FYNNEI. The V gene lost 5 bases and the J gene lost 4 bases, with 14 bases spanning the gap. The CDR3 is 14 residues long. CDR3 residues: CASSPTGLGTEAFF. The CDR3 DNA is TGTGCCAGCAGTCCTACGGGACTAGGCACTGAAGCTTTCTTT.

This clone was recorded once. The chain carries TRBV7-8 and TRBJ2-1; 11 positions match TRBD2. CDR3 size: 17 residues. CDR1 SGHVS and CDR2 FQNEAQ come from the germline V gene. The trim removed 5 bases at V and 6 bases at J, leaving 12 bases unmatched. Here the CDR3 DNA reads TGTGCCAGCAGCCAGCCCCGACTAGCGGGGTTTATCAATGAGCAGTTCTTC. Residues: CASSQPRLAGFINEQFF.